This TCR beta chain was captured by sequencing in a study of cytomegalovirus exposure and HLA in healthy donors. Study information: About 80 million unique TCRs from HLA-typed donors made up an early data release.

Worth noting for this clone: Antigen unknown.

PCR involved 60 Vbeta and 13 Jbeta primers. Per the study methods: Some 11 million of the 60 million to 90 million unique TCR beta chains counted in a later analysis were shared. Libraries were prepared by immunoSEQ multiplex PCR; TCRdb keeps only in-frame clonotypes and omits some of them. Clonal size and the V and J genes are those of that table, whereas D and trimming came from the DNA. The sample has 200,000 to 250,000 clones, approximately 90% seen once. CDR3 length: 15 residues. Between the trimmed V and J ends, which lost 6 bases and 4 bases, there was a span of 16 bases. Germline V gene data show CDR1 as SNHLY and CDR2 as FYNNEI. General observations from the study: Three chains linked to CMV were shown in vitro to be specific for CMV antigens. TCR beta V segments were, for the most part, productive about 87% or about 30% of the time in an earlier analysis.

The chain couples TRBV2 to TRBJ1-5; D unresolved. The receptor was isolated from a woman between 18 and 29 years old in good health and CMV-seronegative. Material for sequencing was PBMCs. The CDR3 spells CASRVSGGPNQPQHF. CDR3 in DNA: TGTGCCAGCAGGGTCTCAGGCGGGCCGAATCAGCCCCAGCATTTT.